This T cell receptor (beta chain) is drawn from a study of blood T cell repertoires in COVID-19. Study details: Samples taken during acute and convalescent COVID-19 were collected in the United States, Italy and Spain. T cells, B-cell-depleted T cells, or PBMCs provided the cDNA or gDNA that served as material.

Original data processing: Amplification of reference gene primers provided the estimated nucleated cell counts. The assay was immunoSEQ multiplex PCR, and TCRdb's table has in-frame clones only and misses some. V and J calls plus clone size are reproduced from that table; the DNA served to infer D and trimming. This table has roughly 260,000 clones, 75% to 85% appearing once. This CDR3 spans 15 amino acids. V trimming: 4 bases; J trimming: 5 bases; junction bases outside the gene matches: 8. From germline, CDR1 is SGHDT and CDR2 YYEEEE. This clonotype was obtained from a woman in her 70s with acute or convalescent COVID-19. The chain employs TRBV5-6 and TRBJ2-5, with 10 bases identical to TRBD2. The sample comprised peripheral blood. The CDR3 reads CASSPQRGGWETQYF. The CDR3 nucleotides read TGTGCCAGCAGCCCCCAGCGGGGGGGCTGGGAGACCCAGTACTTC.